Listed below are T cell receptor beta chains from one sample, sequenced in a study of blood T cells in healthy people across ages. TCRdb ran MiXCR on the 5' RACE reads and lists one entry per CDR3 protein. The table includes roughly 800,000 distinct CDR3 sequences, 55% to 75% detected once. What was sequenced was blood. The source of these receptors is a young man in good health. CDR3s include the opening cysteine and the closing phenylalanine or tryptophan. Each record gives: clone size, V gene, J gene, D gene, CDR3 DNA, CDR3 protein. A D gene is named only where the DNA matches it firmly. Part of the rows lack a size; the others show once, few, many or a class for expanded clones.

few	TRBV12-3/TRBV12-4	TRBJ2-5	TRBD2	TGTGCCAGCGGAGAAAGCGGGGGCAACCGGAGAGAGACCCAGTACTTC	CASGESGGNRRETQYF
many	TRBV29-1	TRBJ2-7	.	TGCAGCGTTGGGGGGGACGAGCAGTACTTC	CSVGGDEQYF
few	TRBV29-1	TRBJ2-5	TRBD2	TGCAGCGTCGCTGTAGGACTAGCGGGATTGGAAGAGCAGTACTTC	CSVAVGLAGLEEQYF
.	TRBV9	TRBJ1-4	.	TGTGCCAGCAGCGTTTCCAGTGGAGGAGGGAACAATGAAAAACTGTTTTTT	CASSVSSGGGNNEKLFF
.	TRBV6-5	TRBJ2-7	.	TGTGCCAGCGGCTCACCCCTTCAGGGGAGAGGCGAGCAGTACTTC	CASGSPLQGRGEQYF
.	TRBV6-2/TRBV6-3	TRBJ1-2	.	TGTGCCAGCAGCGGGGAACCCCGGGGCACCTACACCTTC	CASSGEPRGTYTF
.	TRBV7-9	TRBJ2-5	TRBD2	TGTGCCAGCAGCTATAGCGGGGGACTGAAAGAGACCCAGTACTTC	CASSYSGGLKETQYF
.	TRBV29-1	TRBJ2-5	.	TGCAACATAGTCGGAGGGGAAGAGACCCAGTACTTC	CNIVGGEETQYF
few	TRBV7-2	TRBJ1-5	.	TGTGCCAGCAGCTCGGACGGTAGCAATCAGCCCCAGCATTTT	CASSSDGSNQPQHF
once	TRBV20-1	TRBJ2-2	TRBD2	TGCAGTGCTGGGCCAGCGGGACTTGGCGGGGAGCTGTTTTTT	CSAGPAGLGGELFF
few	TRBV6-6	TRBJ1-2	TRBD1	TGTGCCAGCTATACCGGAGGACAGGACTTTTTCGGCTACACCTTC	CASYTGGQDFFGYTF
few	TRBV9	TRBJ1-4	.	TGTGCCAGCAGCCCCCGGGGACTTTGGAATGAAAAACTGTTTTTT	CASSPRGLWNEKLFF
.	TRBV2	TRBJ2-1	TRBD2	TGTGCCAGCAGTGAAATAGTTGGGAGCGGGAGAACCTACAATGAGCAGTTCTTC	CASSEIVGSGRTYNEQFF
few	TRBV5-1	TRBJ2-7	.	TGCGCCAGCAGCCGTACGACAGGCACCTACGAGCAGTACTTC	CASSRTTGTYEQYF
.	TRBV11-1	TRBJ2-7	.	TGTGCCAGCAGTCTCGGACGTTACAATGAGCAGTACTTC	CASSLGRYNEQYF
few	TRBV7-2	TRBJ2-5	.	TGTGCCAGCAGCTTATTACTAAACCAAGAGACCCAGTACTTC	CASSLLLNQETQYF
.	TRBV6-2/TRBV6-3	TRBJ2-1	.	TGTGCCAGCAGTATCGGGACTCTCTCCTACAATGAGCAGTTCTTC	CASSIGTLSYNEQFF
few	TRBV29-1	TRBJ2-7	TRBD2	TGCAGCGTTGAAGGCGGGACTAGCGGGCGTACCTACGAGCAGTACTTC	CSVEGGTSGRTYEQYF
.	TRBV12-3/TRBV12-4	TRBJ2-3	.	TGTGCCAGCAGGACATCGGGGAAGGGAAGGGGCACAGATACGCAGTATTTT	CASRTSGKGRGTDTQYF
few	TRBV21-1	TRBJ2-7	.	TGTGCCAGCAACAGACTAGTCGGCGAGCAGTACTTC	CASNRLVGEQYF
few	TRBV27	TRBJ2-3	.	TGTGCCAGCAGTCCGGGAAGCCTCGCAGATACGCAGTATTTT	CASSPGSLADTQYF
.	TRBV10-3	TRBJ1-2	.	TGTGCCATAACCGGGACTGATAACTATGGCTACACCTTC	CAITGTDNYGYTF
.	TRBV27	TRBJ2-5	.	TGTGCCAGCAGACAAGGTGTGGAGACCCAGTACTTC	CASRQGVETQYF
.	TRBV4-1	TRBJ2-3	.	TGCGCCAGCAGCCAAGATGAATACTACACAGATACGCAGTATTTT	CASSQDEYYTDTQYF
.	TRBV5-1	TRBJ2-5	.	TGCGCCAGCAGCGCAAACGAAGAGACCCAGTACTTC	CASSANEETQYF
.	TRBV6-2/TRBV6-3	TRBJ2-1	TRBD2	TGTGCCAGCAGTTACTACTCCGGGACTAGCGGGATGAATGAGCAGTTCTTC	CASSYYSGTSGMNEQFF
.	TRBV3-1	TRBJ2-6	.	TGTGCCAGCAGCCAAATCGAGTCTGGGGCCAACGTCCTGACTTTC	CASSQIESGANVLTF
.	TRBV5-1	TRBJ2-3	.	TGCGCCAGCAGCTTGGAATCCGATAAGCGCACAGATACGCAGTATTTT	CASSLESDKRTDTQYF
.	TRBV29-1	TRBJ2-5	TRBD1	TGCAGCGTTAAAGGACAGGTCCAAGAGACCCAGTACTTC	CSVKGQVQETQYF
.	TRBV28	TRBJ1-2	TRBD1	TGTGCCAGCAGTAGTCCGCACAGGGGGTCGTACTATGGCTACACCTTC	CASSSPHRGSYYGYTF
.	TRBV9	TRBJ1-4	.	TGTGCCAGCAGTCATACAGGGACAAGAACAGAAAAACTGTTTTTT	CASSHTGTRTEKLFF
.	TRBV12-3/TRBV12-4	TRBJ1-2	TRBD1	TGTGCCACCGCGATTCGGAGACAGGGCTCCTCCTACACCTTC	CATAIRRQGSSYTF
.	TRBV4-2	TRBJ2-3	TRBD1	TGTGCCAGCAGCCAACTAGCCCTCCTCCCGGGACAGGGTTCAAGGTTCACAGATACGCAGTATTTT	CASSQLALLPGQGSRFTDTQYF
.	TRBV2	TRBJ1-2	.	TGTGCCAGCAGATATTCTACAGGGATTAGTGGCTACACCTTC	CASRYSTGISGYTF
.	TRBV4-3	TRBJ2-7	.	TGCGCCAGCAACCAAGATACGGAAAGCTCCTACGAGCAGTACTTC	CASNQDTESSYEQYF
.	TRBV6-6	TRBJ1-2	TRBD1	TGTGCCAGCAGACATCTGGACAGGGGAGATGGCTACACCTTC	CASRHLDRGDGYTF
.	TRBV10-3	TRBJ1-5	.	TGTGCCATCAGGACAGAGCCCAATCAGCCCCAGCATTTT	CAIRTEPNQPQHF
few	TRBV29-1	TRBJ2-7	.	TGCAGCGTTGAAGGCGCAGGAAACTACGAGCAGTACTTC	CSVEGAGNYEQYF
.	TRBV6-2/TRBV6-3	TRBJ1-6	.	TGTGCCAGCAGTTCCCGGCAGAAACCGAATTCACCCCTCCACTTT	CASSSRQKPNSPLHF
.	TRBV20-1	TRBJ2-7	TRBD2	TGCAGTGCTATCCCGGCTAGCGGGGGCTCCTACGAGCAGTACTTC	CSAIPASGGSYEQYF
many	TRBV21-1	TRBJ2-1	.	TGTGCCAGCACCGTCGGGGGGTTGAGCCTGTCCTACAATGAGCAGTTCTTC	CASTVGGLSLSYNEQFF
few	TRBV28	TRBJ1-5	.	TGTGCCAGCAGTCCCAACAGGGAGAGCAATCAGCCCCAGCATTTT	CASSPNRESNQPQHF
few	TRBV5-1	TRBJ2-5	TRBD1	TGCGCCAGCAGCTTGGCGGGACAGGGAGAGGAGACCCAGTACTTC	CASSLAGQGEETQYF
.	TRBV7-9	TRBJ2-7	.	TGTGCCAGCAGCGCGGACACAACCTTTGGCGAGCAGTACTTC	CASSADTTFGEQYF
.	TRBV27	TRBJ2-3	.	TGTGCCAGCAGTTTATCCCTAGCGCGCACAGATACGCAGTATTTT	CASSLSLARTDTQYF
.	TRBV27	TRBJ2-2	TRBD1	TGTGCCAGCCAGAATACAGGGGGTATTATCGGGGAGTTGTTTTTT	CASQNTGGIIGELFF
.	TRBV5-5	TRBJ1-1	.	TGTGCCAGCAGCTTGTCGCCTTTCACTGAAGCTTTCTTT	CASSLSPFTEAFF
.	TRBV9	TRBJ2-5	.	TGTGCCAGCAGCGGCAGACAGGGAGGAGAGACCCAGTACTTC	CASSGRQGGETQYF
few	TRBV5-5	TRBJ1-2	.	TGTGCCAGCAGCACGTTAATGACCGCTAACTATGGCTACACCTTC	CASSTLMTANYGYTF
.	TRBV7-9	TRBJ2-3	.	TGTGCCAGCAGCCCTACGAGTTATACGCAGTATTTT	CASSPTSYTQYF
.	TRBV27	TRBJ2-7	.	TGTGCCAGCAGTTTCTCCAGCAACTACGAGCAGTACTTC	CASSFSSNYEQYF